This entry features one TCR beta chain sequence. Antigen unknown. Using immunoSEQ multiplex PCR, the repertoire was profiled, and TCRdb retains in-frame clones only, with some absent. This table has about 2,000 clones, 24% appearing once. This specimen belongs to a study of sequential checkpoint blockade in melanoma. The overall study: Both treatment sequences were followed by maintenance nivolumab. DNA from 95 or so pretreatment tumor samples underwent TCRβ immunosequencing. After nivolumab or ipilimumab alone, over 20 patients had week-13 rebiopsies. Study results and limitations: Patients with week-13 increases in T-cell fraction and clonality benefited about 30 times more often.

Trimming removed 3 bases from V and 7 bases from J; junction bases left unmatched: 5. This CDR3 comprises 14 residues. Germline-derived CDR1 and CDR2 are SGHNT and YENEEA. Described treatment: randomized to nivolumab then ipilimumab (arm A) or the reverse (arm B). The chain recombines TRBV11-3 with TRBJ2-1; 8 nucleotides match TRBD1. This sequence originates from a human donor with melanoma. The specimen was tumor tissue (inferred from file names), collected from a patient given nivolumab and ipilimumab in sequence. CDR3 residues: CASSLTGVGNEQFF. In DNA form, the CDR3 reads TGTGCCAGCAGCTTGACAGGGGTGGGTAATGAGCAGTTCTTC.